These T cell receptor beta chains were read from a single sample in a study of Ad26.COV2.S vaccination and SARS-CoV-2 variants. Some clones are missing from TCRdb's copy, which holds only in-frame ones; the method was immunoSEQ multiplex PCR. Of 350,000 to 400,000 clones listed, 80% to 90% were seen once; the top ten hold approximately 3.7%. The source material was peripheral blood, sampled in a trial of Ad26.COV2.S vaccine versus placebo. The receptors derive from a person between 18 and 65 years old who received the Ad26.COV2.S COVID-19 vaccine or a placebo. CDR3s include the opening cysteine and the closing phenylalanine or tryptophan. The D gene is left open where the match is weak. The size entry is marked missing in some rows and otherwise reads once, few, many or a size class.

>TRBV4-1|14|-|-|TRBJ2-4
TGCGCCAGCAGCCAAGGGCAGGGGTACAACATTCAGTACTTC
CASSQGQGYNIQYF
>TRBV9|15|TRBD1|-|TRBJ1-2
TGTGCCAGCAGCGGGGACAGGACTTCGGGCTATGGCTACACCTTC
CASSGDRTSGYGYTF
>TRBV27|13|TRBD1|-|TRBJ2-7
TGTGCCAGCAGGGATGGACAGGGCCCCGAGCAGTACTTC
CASRDGQGPEQYF
>TRBV7-2|15|-|-|TRBJ2-3
TGTGCCAGCAGCACCCAACGGGGGAGCAGAGATACGCAGTATTTT
CASSTQRGSRDTQYF
>TRBV5-4|15|-|few|TRBJ2-1
TGTGCCAGCAGCTTGCTGGGGTTAGGACACAATGAGCAGTTCTTC
CASSLLGLGHNEQFF
>TRBV11-2|14|-|-|TRBJ1-4
TGTGCCAGCAGCTTAGACCGAGATAATGAAAAACTGTTTTTT
CASSLDRDNEKLFF
>TRBV7-9|14|-|once|TRBJ1-1
TGTGCCAGCAGCTTAGCATACGAGGACACTGAAGCTTTCTTT
CASSLAYEDTEAFF
>TRBV7-9|13|-|-|TRBJ1-2
TGTGCCAGCAGCTTAGGAAATCTCTATGGCTACACCTTC
CASSLGNLYGYTF
>TRBV5-1|16|TRBD1|-|TRBJ2-2
TGCGCCAGCAGCCGAGGAGACAGGGTAGACGCCGGGGAGCTGTTTTTT
CASSRGDRVDAGELFF
>TRBV19|13|-|-|TRBJ2-7
TGTGCCAGTAGTACCGGGACGAGTTACGAGCAGTACTTC
CASSTGTSYEQYF
>TRBV5-4|14|-|-|TRBJ1-1
TGTGCCAGCAGCTTGGGGGTCCTGAACACTGAAGCTTTCTTT
CASSLGVLNTEAFF
>TRBV10-2|13|TRBD1|-|TRBJ1-2
TGCGCCAGCAGTTCACAGGGGATCTATGGCTACACCTTC
CASSSQGIYGYTF
>TRBV5-1|12|-|-|TRBJ2-1
TGCGCCAGCGCCCCAGGGCGGCATGAGCAGTTCTTC
CASAPGRHEQFF
>TRBV5-1|17|TRBD2|-|TRBJ2-1
TGCGCCAGCAGCTTGACTAGCGGGGCCCGCTCCTACAATGAGCAGTTCTTC
CASSLTSGARSYNEQFF
>TRBV4-1|16|-|-|TRBJ2-1
TGCGCCAGCAGCCAAGGGGGGGGCAGGGCTAACAATGAGCAGTTCTTC
CASSQGGGRANNEQFF
>TRBV2|17|TRBD1|-|TRBJ2-1
TGTGCCCGAGATCTCCCCGTTCCCGGGACAGGGGGCCGGGAGCAGTTCTTC
CARDLPVPGTGGREQFF
>TRBV3-1/TRBV3-2|11|-|-|TRBJ2-2
TGTGCCAGCAGCCAACACGGGGAGCTGTTTTTT
CASSQHGELFF
>TRBV2|16|-|-|TRBJ1-4
TGTGCCAGCAGGGCCGGACAGTCTACACTTGGGGAAAAACTGTTTTTT
CASRAGQSTLGEKLFF
>TRBV12-3/TRBV12-4|13|-|-|TRBJ1-1
TGTGCCAGCAGTAACAGAAGGAACACTGAAGCTTTCTTT
CASSNRRNTEAFF
>TRBV29-1|16|TRBD1|-|TRBJ1-3
TGCAGCGTTGCCGCGCCCAGGGGGGACTCCCGGGACACCATATATTTT
CSVAAPRGDSRDTIYF
>TRBV11-2|15|-|-|TRBJ1-3
TGTGCCAGCAGCTTAGTCGACAGCAAGAGAAACACCATATATTTT
CASSLVDSKRNTIYF
>TRBV5-6|17|TRBD2|-|TRBJ2-3
TGTGCCAGCAGCTCCCTCGGGACTAGCGGGGGAACAGATACGCAGTATTTT
CASSSLGTSGGTDTQYF
>TRBV4-3|14|-|-|TRBJ2-7
TGCGCCAGCAGCCAAGATTCCGGCTCCTACGAGCAGTACTTC
CASSQDSGSYEQYF
>TRBV21-1|16|-|once|TRBJ1-1
TGTGCCAGCAGCCTTACCCCCGGATCGTCGAACACTGAAGCTTTCTTT
CASSLTPGSSNTEAFF
>TRBV27|14|TRBD2|once|TRBJ2-7
TGTGCCAGCAAACCTTACCACGGACTAGCCGAGCAGTACTTC
CASKPYHGLAEQYF
>TRBV12-3/TRBV12-4|13|-|-|TRBJ1-4
TGTGCCAGCAGGGTCTTTAACAATGAAAAACTGTTTTTT
CASRVFNNEKLFF
>TRBV5-4|14|TRBD2|-|TRBJ2-7
TGTGCCAGCAGCTTGGACCCAGGGAGGGACGAGCAGTACTTC
CASSLDPGRDEQYF
>TRBV6-1|12|-|few|TRBJ2-5
TGTGCCAGCAGTGAACGTCTGGAGACCCAGTACTTC
CASSERLETQYF
>TRBV7-8|14|-|-|TRBJ1-1
TGTGCCAGCAGCTTAGCGAGCATGAACACTGAAGCTTTCTTT
CASSLASMNTEAFF
>TRBV12-5|17|-|-|TRBJ1-1
TGTGCTAGTGGTTTGGTTGCGGTTCGAGGGGCAATCACTGAAGCTTTCTTT
CASGLVAVRGAITEAFF
>TRBV5-4|14|-|-|TRBJ2-2
TGTGCCAGCAGCTTCCGAGGGGGTTCAGGGGAGCTGTTTTTT
CASSFRGGSGELFF
>TRBV7-2|13|-|-|TRBJ1-1
TGTGCCAGCAAACTAGATACGAACACTGAAGCTTTCTTT
CASKLDTNTEAFF
>TRBV3-1/TRBV3-2|12|-|-|TRBJ2-3
TGTGCCAGCAGAGGACTAACAGATACGCAGTATTTT
CASRGLTDTQYF
>TRBV18|11|-|-|TRBJ1-2
TGTGCCAGCTCACCTAAGGAAGGCTACACCTTC
CASSPKEGYTF
>TRBV19|14|-|-|TRBJ2-2
TGTGCCAGTAGCGGGGCTGCTGGCACCGGGGAGCTGTTTTTT
CASSGAAGTGELFF
>TRBV25-1|15|TRBD1|-|TRBJ2-5
TGTGCCAGCAGTGATATCACAGGGGGCTTGGGGACCCAGTACTTC
CASSDITGGLGTQYF
>TRBV19|18|TRBD1|-|TRBJ1-2
TGTGCCAGTAGTAACTCGGACAGGGGCGAACGGCGTGCCTATGGCTACACCTTC
CASSNSDRGERRAYGYTF
>TRBV9|18|-|-|TRBJ1-3
TGTGCCAGCAGCGGAGGGGGGTCTCCTCAAAGCCCTGGAAACACCATATATTTT
CASSGGGSPQSPGNTIYF
>TRBV9|16|TRBD2|-|TRBJ2-5
TGTGCCAGCAGCGTCGGGACTAGCGGCTTTCAAGAGACCCAGTACTTC
CASSVGTSGFQETQYF
>TRBV5-6|17|TRBD1|-|TRBJ1-3
TGTGCCAGCAGCTTGGTGGAGACAGGGTATCTTGGAAACACCATATATTTT
CASSLVETGYLGNTIYF
>TRBV27|15|TRBD1|-|TRBJ1-2
TGTGCCAGCAGATCCGGGACAGAGTTTTCCTATGGCTACACCTTC
CASRSGTEFSYGYTF
>TRBV18|13|-|-|TRBJ1-5
TGTGCCAGCTCACTTCAGGGCGGTCAGCCCCAGCATTTT
CASSLQGGQPQHF
>TRBV2|14|-|-|TRBJ1-5
TGTGCCAGCAGGATGACAGTTAGCAATCAGCCCCAGCATTTT
CASRMTVSNQPQHF
>TRBV5-1|14|-|few|TRBJ1-5
TGCGCCAGCAGCCCGGGGGGATTAGGGCAGCCCCAGCATTTT
CASSPGGLGQPQHF